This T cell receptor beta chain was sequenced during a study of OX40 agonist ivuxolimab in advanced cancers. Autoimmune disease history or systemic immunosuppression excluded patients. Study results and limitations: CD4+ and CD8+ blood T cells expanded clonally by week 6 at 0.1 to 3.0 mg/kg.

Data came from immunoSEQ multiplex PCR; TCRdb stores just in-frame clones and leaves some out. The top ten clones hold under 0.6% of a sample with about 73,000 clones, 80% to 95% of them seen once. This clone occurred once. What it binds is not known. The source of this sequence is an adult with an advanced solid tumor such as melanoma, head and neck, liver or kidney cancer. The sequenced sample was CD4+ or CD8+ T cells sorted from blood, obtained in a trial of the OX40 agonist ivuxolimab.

CDR3: CASSRSGTEANEQFF. The CDR3 DNA follows: TGTGCCAGCAGCCGTAGCGGGACTGAAGCCAATGAGCAGTTCTTC. The chain employs TRBV7-2 and TRBJ2-1, with 8 bases lining up with TRBD2. V gave up 5 bases and J gave up 6 bases; unmatched junction bases: 9. The CDR3 loop spans 15 amino acids. Germline V gives CDR1 SGHTA, CDR2 FQGNSA.